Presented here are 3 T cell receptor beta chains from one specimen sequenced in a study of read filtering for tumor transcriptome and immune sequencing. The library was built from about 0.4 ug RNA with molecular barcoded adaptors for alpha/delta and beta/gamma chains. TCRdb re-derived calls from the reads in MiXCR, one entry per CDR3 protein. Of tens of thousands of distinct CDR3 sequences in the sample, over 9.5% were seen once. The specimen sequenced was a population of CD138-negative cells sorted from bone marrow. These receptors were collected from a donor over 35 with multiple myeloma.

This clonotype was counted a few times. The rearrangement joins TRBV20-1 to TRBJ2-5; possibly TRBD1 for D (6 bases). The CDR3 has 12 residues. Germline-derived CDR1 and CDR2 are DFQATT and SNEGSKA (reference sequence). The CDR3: CSGTGPQETQYF. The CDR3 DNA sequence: TGCAGCGGTACAGGGCCCCAAGAGACCCAGTACTTC.

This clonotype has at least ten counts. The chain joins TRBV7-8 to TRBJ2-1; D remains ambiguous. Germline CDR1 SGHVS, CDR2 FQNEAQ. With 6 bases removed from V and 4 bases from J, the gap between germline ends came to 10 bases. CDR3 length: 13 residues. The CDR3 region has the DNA TGTGCCAGCAGACCGGACGGGTACAATGAGCAGTTCTTC. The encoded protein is CASRPDGYNEQFF.

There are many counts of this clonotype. CDR3 sequence (DNA): TGTGCCTGGTCGTTTGGACTTTCGGATGAAAAACTGTTTTTT. Translation: CAWSFGLSDEKLFF. This sequence joins TRBV30 and TRBJ1-4; D gene ambiguous. This CDR3 has 14 amino acids. The germline gives CDR1 GTSNPN, CDR2 SVGIG (reference sequence). V was cut by 5 bases and J by 6 bases, with 16 bases left in between.